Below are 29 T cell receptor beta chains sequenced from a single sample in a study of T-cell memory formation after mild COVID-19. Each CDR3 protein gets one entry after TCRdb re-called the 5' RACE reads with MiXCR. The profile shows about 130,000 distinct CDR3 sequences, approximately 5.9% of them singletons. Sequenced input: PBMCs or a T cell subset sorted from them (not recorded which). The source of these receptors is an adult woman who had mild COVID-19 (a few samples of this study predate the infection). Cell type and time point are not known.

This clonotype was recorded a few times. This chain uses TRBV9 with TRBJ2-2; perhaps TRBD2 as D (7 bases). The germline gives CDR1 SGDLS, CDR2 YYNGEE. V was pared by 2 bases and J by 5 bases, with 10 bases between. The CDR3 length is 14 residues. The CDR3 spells CASSVRGRTGELFF. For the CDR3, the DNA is TGTGCCAGCAGCGTGCGGGGGCGGACCGGGGAGCTGTTTTTT. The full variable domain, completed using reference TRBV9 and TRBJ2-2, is DSGVTQTPKHLITATGQRVTLRCSPRSGDLSVYWYQQSLDQGLQFLIQYYNGEERAKGNILERFSAQQFPDLHSELNLSSLELGDSALYFCASSVRGRTGELFFGEGSRLTVL.

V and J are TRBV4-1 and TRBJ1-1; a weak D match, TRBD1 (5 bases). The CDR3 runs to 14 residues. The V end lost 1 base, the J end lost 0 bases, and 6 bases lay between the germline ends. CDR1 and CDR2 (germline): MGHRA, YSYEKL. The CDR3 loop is CASSQVGVNTEAFF. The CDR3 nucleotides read TGCGCCAGCAGCCAAGTAGGGGTGAACACTGAAGCTTTCTTT.

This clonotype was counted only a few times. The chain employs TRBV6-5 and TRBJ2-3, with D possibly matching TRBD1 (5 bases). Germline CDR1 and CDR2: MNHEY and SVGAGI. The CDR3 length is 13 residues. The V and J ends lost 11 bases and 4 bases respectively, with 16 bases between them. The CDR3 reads CASRPPGPDTQYF. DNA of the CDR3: TGTGCCTCCCGGCCCCCAGGGCCAGATACGCAGTATTTT.

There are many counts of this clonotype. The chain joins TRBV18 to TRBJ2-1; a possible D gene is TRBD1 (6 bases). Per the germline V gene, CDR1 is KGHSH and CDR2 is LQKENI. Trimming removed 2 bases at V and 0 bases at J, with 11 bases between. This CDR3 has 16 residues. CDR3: CASSPVDRTSYNEQFF. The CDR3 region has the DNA TGTGCCAGCTCACCAGTCGACAGGACCTCCTACAATGAGCAGTTCTTC.

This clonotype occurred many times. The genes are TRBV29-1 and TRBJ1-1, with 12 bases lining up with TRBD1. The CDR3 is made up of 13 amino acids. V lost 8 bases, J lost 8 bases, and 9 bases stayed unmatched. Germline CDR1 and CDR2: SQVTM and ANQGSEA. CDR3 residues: CSSDRDRGLEAFF. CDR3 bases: TGCAGCTCCGACCGGGACAGGGGGCTCGAAGCTTTCTTT. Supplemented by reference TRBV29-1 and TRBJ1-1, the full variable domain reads SAVISQKPSRDICQRGTSLTIQCQVDSQVTMMFWYRQQPGQSLTLIATANQGSEATYESGFVIDKFPISRPNLTFSTLTVSNMSPEDSSIYLCSSDRDRGLEAFFGQGTRLTVV.

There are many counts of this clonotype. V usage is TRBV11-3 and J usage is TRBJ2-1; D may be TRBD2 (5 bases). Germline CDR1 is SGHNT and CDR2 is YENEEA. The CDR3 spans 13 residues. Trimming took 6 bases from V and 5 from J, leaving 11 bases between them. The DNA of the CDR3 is TGTGCCAGCAGACTAGATCCCAACAATGAGCAGTTCTTC. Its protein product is CASRLDPNNEQFF.

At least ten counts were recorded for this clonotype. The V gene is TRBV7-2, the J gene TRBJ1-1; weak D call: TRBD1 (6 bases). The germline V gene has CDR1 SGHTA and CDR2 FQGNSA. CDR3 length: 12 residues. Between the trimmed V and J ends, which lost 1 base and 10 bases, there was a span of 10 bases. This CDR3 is CASSLVGGGAFF. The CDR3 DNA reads TGTGCCAGCAGCTTAGTGGGGGGCGGAGCTTTCTTT.

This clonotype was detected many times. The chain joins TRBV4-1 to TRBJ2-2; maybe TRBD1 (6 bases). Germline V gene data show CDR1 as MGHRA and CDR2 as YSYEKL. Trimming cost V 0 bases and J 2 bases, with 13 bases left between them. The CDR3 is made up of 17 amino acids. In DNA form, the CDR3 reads TGCGCCAGCAGCCAAGATTCCACAGGGCATAACACCGGGGAGCTGTTTTTT. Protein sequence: CASSQDSTGHNTGELFF.

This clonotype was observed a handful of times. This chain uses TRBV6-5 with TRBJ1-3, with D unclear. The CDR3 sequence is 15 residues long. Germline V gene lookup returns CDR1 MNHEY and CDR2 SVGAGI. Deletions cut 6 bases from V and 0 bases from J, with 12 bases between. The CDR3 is CASRLYQHSGNTIYF. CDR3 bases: TGTGCCAGCAGACTCTATCAGCACTCTGGAAACACCATATATTTT.

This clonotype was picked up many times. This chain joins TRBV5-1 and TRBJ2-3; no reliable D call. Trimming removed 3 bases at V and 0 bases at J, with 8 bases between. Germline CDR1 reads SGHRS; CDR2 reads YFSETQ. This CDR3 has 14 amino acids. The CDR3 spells CASSSLHSTDTQYF. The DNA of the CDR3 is TGCGCCAGCAGCTCACTACACAGCACAGATACGCAGTATTTT.

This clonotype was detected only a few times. The CDR3 protein is CASSSAALSTDTQYF. CDR3 nucleotide sequence: TGTGCCAGCAGTTCGGCAGCACTGAGCACAGATACGCAGTATTTT. This chain links TRBV6-2 or TRBV6-3 with TRBJ2-3; D is ambiguous. Germline values: CDR1 MNHEY, CDR2 SVGEGT. Trimming stripped 4 bases from V and 0 bases from J, with 11 bases between. The CDR3 sequence is 15 residues long.

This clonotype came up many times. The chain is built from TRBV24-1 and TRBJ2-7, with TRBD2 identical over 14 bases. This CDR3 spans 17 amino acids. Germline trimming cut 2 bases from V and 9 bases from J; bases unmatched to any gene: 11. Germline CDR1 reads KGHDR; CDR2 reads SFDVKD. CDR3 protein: CATSDSRRGLAGEGQYF. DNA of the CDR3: TGTGCCACCAGTGATTCACGCCGGGGACTAGCGGGAGAAGGGCAGTACTTC.

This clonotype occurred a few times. The CDR3 nucleotides are TGTGCCAGCAACCACCTTCTGGGGGCGCAGGGCTACACCTTC. It specifies CASNHLLGAQGYTF. The V and J genes are TRBV5-8 and TRBJ1-2; tentatively, D is TRBD1 (6 bases). From germline, CDR1 is SGHTS and CDR2 YDEGEE. The CDR3 totals 14 residues. V gave up 6 bases and J gave up 8 bases, with 20 bases separating them. Full variable domain (remainder filled in from reference TRBV5-8 and TRBJ1-2): EAGVTQSPTHLIKTRGQQATLRCSPISGHTSVYWYQQALGLGLQFLLWYDEGEERNRGNFPPRFSGRQFPNYSSELNVNALELEDSALYLCASNHLLGAQGYTFGSGTRLTVV.

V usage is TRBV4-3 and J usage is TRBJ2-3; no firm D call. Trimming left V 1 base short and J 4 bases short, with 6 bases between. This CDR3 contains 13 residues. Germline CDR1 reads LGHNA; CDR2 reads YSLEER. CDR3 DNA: TGCGCCAGCAGCCAAGGACTCGCAGATACGCAGTATTTT. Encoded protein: CASSQGLADTQYF.

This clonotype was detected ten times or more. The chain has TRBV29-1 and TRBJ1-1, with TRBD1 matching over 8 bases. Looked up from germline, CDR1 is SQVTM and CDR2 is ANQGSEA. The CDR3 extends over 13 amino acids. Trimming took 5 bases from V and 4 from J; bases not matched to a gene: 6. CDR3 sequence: CSVKNTGGTEAFF. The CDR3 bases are TGCAGCGTTAAAAACACAGGGGGCACTGAAGCTTTCTTT.

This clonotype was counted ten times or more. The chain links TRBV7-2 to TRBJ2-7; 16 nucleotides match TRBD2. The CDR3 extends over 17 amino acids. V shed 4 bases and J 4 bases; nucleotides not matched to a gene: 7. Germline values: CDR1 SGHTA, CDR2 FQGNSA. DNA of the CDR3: TGTGCCAGCAGCTCAGGGACTAGCGGGAGGGCGGCGTACGAGCAGTACTTC. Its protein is CASSSGTSGRAAYEQYF.

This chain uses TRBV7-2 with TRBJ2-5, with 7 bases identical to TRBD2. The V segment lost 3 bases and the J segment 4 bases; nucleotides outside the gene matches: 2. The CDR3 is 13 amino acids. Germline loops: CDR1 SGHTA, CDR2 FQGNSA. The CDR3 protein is CASSFPGGETQYF. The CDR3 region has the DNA TGTGCCAGCAGCTTCCCGGGAGGAGAGACCCAGTACTTC.

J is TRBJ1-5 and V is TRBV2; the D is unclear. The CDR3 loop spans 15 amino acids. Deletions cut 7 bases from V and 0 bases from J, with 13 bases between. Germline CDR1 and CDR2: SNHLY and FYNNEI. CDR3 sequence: CASTYSLYSNQPQHF. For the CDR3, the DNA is TGTGCCAGCACATATTCACTATATAGCAATCAGCCCCAGCATTTT.

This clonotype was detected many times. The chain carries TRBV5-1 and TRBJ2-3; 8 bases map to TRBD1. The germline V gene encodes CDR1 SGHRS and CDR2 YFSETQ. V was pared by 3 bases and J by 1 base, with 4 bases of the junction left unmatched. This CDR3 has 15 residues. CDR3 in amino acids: CASSSGTGGTDTQYF. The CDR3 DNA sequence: TGCGCCAGCAGCTCGGGGACAGGCGGCACAGATACGCAGTATTTT.

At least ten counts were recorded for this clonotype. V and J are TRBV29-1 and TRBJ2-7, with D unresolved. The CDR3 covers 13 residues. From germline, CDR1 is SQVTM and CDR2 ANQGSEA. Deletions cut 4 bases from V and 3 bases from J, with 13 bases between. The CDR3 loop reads CSVGKMDGYEQYF. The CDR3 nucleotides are TGCAGCGTTGGGAAAATGGACGGCTACGAGCAGTACTTC.

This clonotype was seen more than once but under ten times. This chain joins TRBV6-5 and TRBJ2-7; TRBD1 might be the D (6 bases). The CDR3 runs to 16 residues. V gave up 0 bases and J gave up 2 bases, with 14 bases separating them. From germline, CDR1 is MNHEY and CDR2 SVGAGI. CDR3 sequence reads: CASSYSVVTGTYEQYF. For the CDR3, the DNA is TGTGCCAGCAGTTACTCCGTCGTGACAGGTACCTACGAGCAGTACTTC.

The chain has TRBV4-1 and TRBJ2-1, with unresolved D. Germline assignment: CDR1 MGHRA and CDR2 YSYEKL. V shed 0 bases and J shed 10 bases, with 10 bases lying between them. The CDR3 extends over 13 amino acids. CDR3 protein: CASSQDPRMEQFF. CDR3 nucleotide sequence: TGCGCCAGCAGCCAAGATCCCCGAATGGAGCAGTTCTTC.

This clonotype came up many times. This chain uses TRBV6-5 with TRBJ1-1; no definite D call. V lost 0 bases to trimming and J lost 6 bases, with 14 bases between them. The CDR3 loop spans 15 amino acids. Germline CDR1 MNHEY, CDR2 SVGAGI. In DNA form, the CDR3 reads TGTGCCAGCAGTTACTCAATAGTTACAAACTCTGAAGCTTTCTTT. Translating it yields CASSYSIVTNSEAFF.

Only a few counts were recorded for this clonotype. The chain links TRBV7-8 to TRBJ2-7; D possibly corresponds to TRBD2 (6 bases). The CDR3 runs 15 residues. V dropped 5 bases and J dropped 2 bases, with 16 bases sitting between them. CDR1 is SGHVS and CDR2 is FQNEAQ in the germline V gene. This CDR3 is CASSPRTKGTYEQYF. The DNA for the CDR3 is TGTGCCAGCAGCCCGAGGACTAAGGGAACCTACGAGCAGTACTTC.

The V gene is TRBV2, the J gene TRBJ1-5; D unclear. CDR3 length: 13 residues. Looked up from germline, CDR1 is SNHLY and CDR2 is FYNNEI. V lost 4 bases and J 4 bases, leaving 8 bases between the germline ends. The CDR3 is CASSGVGNQPQHF. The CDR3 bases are TGTGCCAGCAGTGGTGTTGGGAATCAGCCCCAGCATTTT. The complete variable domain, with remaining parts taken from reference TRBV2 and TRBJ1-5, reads EPEVTQTPSHQVTQMGQEVILRCVPISNHLYFYWYRQILGQKVEFLVSFYNNEISEKSEIFDDQFSVERPDGSNFTLKIRSTKLEDSAMYFCASSGVGNQPQHFGDGTRLSIL.

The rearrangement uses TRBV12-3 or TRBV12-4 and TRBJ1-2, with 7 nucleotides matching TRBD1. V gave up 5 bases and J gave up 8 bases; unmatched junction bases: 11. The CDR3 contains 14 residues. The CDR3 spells CASSRQGAVTGYTF. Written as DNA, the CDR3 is TGTGCCAGCAGTCGACAGGGAGCTGTGACGGGCTACACCTTC.

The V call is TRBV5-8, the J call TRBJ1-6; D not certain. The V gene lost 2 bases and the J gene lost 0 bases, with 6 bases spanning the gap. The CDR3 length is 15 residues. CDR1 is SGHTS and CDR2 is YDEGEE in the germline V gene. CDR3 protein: CASSFQSSYNSPLHF. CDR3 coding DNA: TGTGCCAGCAGCTTCCAGAGCTCCTATAATTCACCCCTCCACTTT.

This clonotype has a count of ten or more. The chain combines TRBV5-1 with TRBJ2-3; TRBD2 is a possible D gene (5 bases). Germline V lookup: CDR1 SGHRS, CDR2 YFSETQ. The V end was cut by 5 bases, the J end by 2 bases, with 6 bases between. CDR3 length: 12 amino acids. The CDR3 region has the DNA TGCGCCAGCAGGGACTTCACAGATACGCAGTATTTT. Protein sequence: CASRDFTDTQYF.

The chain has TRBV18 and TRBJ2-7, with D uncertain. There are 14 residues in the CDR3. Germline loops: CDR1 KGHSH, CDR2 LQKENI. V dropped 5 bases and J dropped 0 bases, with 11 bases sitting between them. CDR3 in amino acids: CASSSRASSYEQYF. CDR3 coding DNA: TGTGCCAGCTCAAGTCGGGCATCCTCCTACGAGCAGTACTTC. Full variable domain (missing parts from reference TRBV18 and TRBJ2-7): NAGVMQNPRHLVRRRGQEARLRCSPMKGHSHVYWYRQLPEEGLKFMVYLQKENIIDESGMPKERFSAEFPKEGPSILRIQQVVRGDSAAYFCASSSRASSYEQYFGPGTRLTVT.